Each of the 27 T cell receptor beta chains below was sequenced from the same sample in a study of blood T cell repertoires in COVID-19. Data came from immunoSEQ multiplex PCR; TCRdb stores just in-frame clones and leaves some out. The sample lists roughly 150,000 clones, roughly four fifths occurring once. Sequenced material: peripheral blood. The source is a woman older than 75 with COVID-19, enrolled during active disease.

The chain is built from TRBV2 and TRBJ2-1, with 9 bases aligning to TRBD1. This CDR3 is built from 13 residues. Losses at the gene ends were 10 bases for V and 5 bases for J; bases not matched to a gene: 6. Germline lookup yields CDR1 SNHLY and CDR2 FYNNEI. The CDR3 loop reads CATTGTGNNEQFF. The CDR3 DNA follows: TGTGCCACCACCGGGACAGGGAACAATGAGCAGTTCTTC.

CDR3 in amino acids: CASMESGKTGELFF. In DNA, the CDR3 is TGTGCCAGCATGGAGTCAGGGAAAACCGGGGAGCTGTTTTTT. The V gene is TRBV9, the J gene TRBJ2-2; the D gene is possibly TRBD1 (5 bases). CDR3 length: 14 residues. The germline gives CDR1 SGDLS, CDR2 YYNGEE. With 6 bases removed from V and 5 bases from J, the gap between germline ends came to 14 bases.

The genes are TRBV4-2 and TRBJ2-7; TRBD2 might be the D (6 bases). Germline CDR1 LGHNA, CDR2 YNFKEQ. CDR3 length: 15 amino acids. Trimming pared 4 bases from V and 1 base from J, leaving 14 bases between. This chain's CDR3 is CASSLPGVASYEQYF. DNA for the CDR3: TGTGCCAGCAGCCTCCCGGGGGTAGCATCCTACGAGCAGTACTTC.

The chain links TRBV4-3 to TRBJ2-1; 9 nucleotides agree with TRBD2. Unmatched junction bases numbered 5, after V lost 0 bases and J lost 2 bases. Germline V gene lookup returns CDR1 LGHNA and CDR2 YSLEER. This CDR3 is built from 17 residues. CDR3 residues: CASSQDRRGGTYNEQFF. The CDR3 DNA reads as TGCGCCAGCAGCCAAGATCGGCGGGGGGGAACCTACAATGAGCAGTTCTTC.

The CDR3, as DNA: TGTGCCAGCAGTGAATACTACGGTAGCACAGATACGCAGTATTTT. This encodes CASSEYYGSTDTQYF. The chain uses TRBV6-1 and TRBJ2-3; D unresolved. Germline values: CDR1 MNHNS, CDR2 SASEGT. V lost 2 bases to trimming and J lost 0 bases, with 9 bases between them. The CDR3 spans 15 residues.

The rearrangement links TRBV19 to TRBJ2-5; D is perhaps TRBD2 (6 bases). The V gene's germline CDR1 is LNHDA and CDR2 SQIVND (reference sequence). The length of the CDR3 is 13 residues. The ends were cut back, 4 bases at V and 5 bases at J, with 11 bases in the middle. The CDR3 is CASSTLRGETQYF. In nucleotides, the CDR3 is TGTGCCAGTAGTACCCTACGGGGGGAGACCCAGTACTTC. The complete variable domain, with remaining parts taken from reference TRBV19 and TRBJ2-5, reads DGGITQSPKYLFRKEGQNVTLSCEQNLNHDAMYWYRQDPGQGLRLIYYSQIVNDFQKGDIAEGYSVSREKKESFPLTVTSAQKNPTAFYLCASSTLRGETQYFGPGTRLLVL.

CDR3 region: CASSPIVSGTGVYEQYF. Here the CDR3 DNA reads TGTGCCAGCTCACCAATCGTTTCCGGGACAGGGGTATACGAGCAGTACTTC. The genes are TRBV18 and TRBJ2-7; TRBD1 aligns across 10 bases. CDR3 length: 17 residues. From germline, CDR1 is KGHSH and CDR2 LQKENI. Losses at the gene ends were 2 bases for V and 4 bases for J; bases not matched to a gene: 11. The full variable domain, completed using reference TRBV18 and TRBJ2-7, is NAGVMQNPRHLVRRRGQEARLRCSPMKGHSHVYWYRQLPEEGLKFMVYLQKENIIDESGMPKERFSAEFPKEGPSILRIQQVVRGDSAAYFCASSPIVSGTGVYEQYFGPGTRLTVT.

This clone was detected a few times. V usage is TRBV10-2 and J usage is TRBJ2-2; 7 bases fit TRBD2. Germline-derived CDR1 and CDR2 are WSHSY and SAAADI. The CDR3 consists of 17 residues. Trimming at V came to 7 bases and at J to 4 bases, leaving 15 bases not matched to a gene. CDR3 sequence (DNA): TGCGCCAGCATAGCGACGGACGGGAGGTTGGGCACCGGGGAGCTGTTTTTT. Translating gives CASIATDGRLGTGELFF.

The chain employs TRBV20-1 and TRBJ2-3; TRBD2 aligns across 9 bases. Trimming removed 3 bases from V and 2 bases from J; junction bases left unmatched: 9. The CDR3 has 16 residues. Germline V gene sequence: CDR1 DFQATT, CDR2 SNEGSKA (reference sequence). The CDR3 region is CSASVLAGPSTDTQYF. As DNA, the CDR3 is TGCAGTGCTAGTGTACTAGCGGGCCCCTCCACAGATACGCAGTATTTT.

This chain uses TRBV12-5 with TRBJ2-2, with 9 bases lining up with TRBD1. Unmatched junction bases numbered 3, after V lost 0 bases and J lost 7 bases. The CDR3 contains 15 residues. The V gene's germline CDR1 is LGHNT and CDR2 FRNRAP. The CDR3: CASGLVQGAVGELFF. The CDR3 nucleotides are TGTGCTAGTGGTTTGGTACAGGGGGCGGTCGGGGAGCTGTTTTTT.

The chain combines TRBV19 with TRBJ2-3; 7 nucleotides agree with TRBD2. The germline V gene has CDR1 LNHDA and CDR2 SQIVND (reference sequence). J was trimmed by 1 base and V by 8 bases; bases with no gene match: 15. The CDR3 extends over 17 amino acids. CDR3 bases: TGTGCCAGTTCAGGAGGGAGGGCCGGCGGGGGCACAGATACGCAGTATTTT. Amino acid sequence: CASSGGRAGGGTDTQYF.

The gene calls are TRBV11-2 and TRBJ2-5; 7 positions match TRBD1. This CDR3 comprises 14 residues. Germline CDR1 reads SGHAT; CDR2 reads FQNNGV. V dropped 4 bases and J dropped 2; count of bases not matched to a gene: 4. CDR3 sequence reads: CASSSMTGQETQYF. In DNA form, the CDR3 reads TGTGCCAGCAGCTCCATGACAGGGCAAGAGACCCAGTACTTC.

The chain couples TRBV3-1 (or the pseudogene TRBV3-2) to TRBJ2-2; TRBD2 matches 8 bases. CDR3 length: 16 amino acids. The junction had 5 bases not matched to a gene; V was cut back by 1 base and J by 4 bases. CDR1 is LGHDT and CDR2 is YNNKEL in the germline V gene (reference sequence). The CDR3 protein is CASSQVLTSVTGELFF. In DNA, the CDR3 is TGTGCCAGCAGCCAAGTTCTGACTAGCGTCACCGGGGAGCTGTTTTTT.

This chain connects TRBV18 to TRBJ1-1, with D maybe TRBD1 (6 bases). The CDR3 spans 16 residues. V was clipped by 2 bases and J by 1 base, with 14 bases between them. Germline-derived CDR1 and CDR2 are KGHSH and LQKENI. DNA of the CDR3: TGTGCCAGCTCACCAGGTACAGGGTTGCGGAACACTGAAGCTTTCTTT. This encodes CASSPGTGLRNTEAFF. Using reference TRBV18 and TRBJ1-1 for the parts outside the CDR3, the full variable domain is NAGVMQNPRHLVRRRGQEARLRCSPMKGHSHVYWYRQLPEEGLKFMVYLQKENIIDESGMPKERFSAEFPKEGPSILRIQQVVRGDSAAYFCASSPGTGLRNTEAFFGQGTRLTVV.

The chain uses TRBV2 and TRBJ1-1; tentative D call: TRBD1 (5 bases). The CDR3 length is 14 residues. Trimming shortened V by 4 bases and J by 1 base, and 10 bases separated the two germline ends. Germline loops: CDR1 SNHLY, CDR2 FYNNEI. The CDR3 spells CASSGVGGNTEAFF. CDR3 nucleotide sequence: TGTGCCAGCAGTGGAGTCGGGGGGAACACTGAAGCTTTCTTT.

The chain carries TRBV6-5 and TRBJ2-7; the D gene is possibly TRBD2 (5 bases). V was cut by 7 bases and J by 1 base, with 14 bases left in between. Germline-derived CDR1 and CDR2 are MNHEY and SVGAGI. The CDR3 runs to 14 residues. CDR3 residues: CASKARGTSYEQYF. CDR3 coding DNA: TGTGCCAGCAAAGCACGGGGAACATCCTACGAGCAGTACTTC.

The rearrangement joins TRBV19 to TRBJ1-3, with a tentative D call TRBD1 (6 bases). The CDR3 is 14 amino acids. The germline V gene has CDR1 LNHDA and CDR2 SQIVND (reference sequence). The germline V and J ends were trimmed by 8 bases and 0 bases, with 11 bases remaining between them. CDR3: CASEDRNSGNTIYF. DNA for the CDR3: TGTGCCAGTGAAGACAGGAACTCTGGAAACACCATATATTTT. The full variable domain, its missing parts supplied by reference TRBV19 and TRBJ1-3, is DGGITQSPKYLFRKEGQNVTLSCEQNLNHDAMYWYRQDPGQGLRLIYYSQIVNDFQKGDIAEGYSVSREKKESFPLTVTSAQKNPTAFYLCASEDRNSGNTIYFGEGSWLTVV.

CDR3 DNA: TGTGCCAGCCAGGCTCGTACAGATACGCAGTATTTT. Protein: CASQARTDTQYF. The rearrangement uses TRBV3-1 (or the pseudogene TRBV3-2) and TRBJ2-3; D call uncertain. CDR1 is LGHDT, CDR2 YNNKEL, per germline (reference sequence). V gave up 8 bases and J gave up 3 bases, with 9 bases separating them. The CDR3 loop spans 12 amino acids.

This clone appeared once. The chain links TRBV11-2 to TRBJ2-5; no clear D gene. The CDR3 totals 12 residues. V lost 5 bases and J lost 5, with 9 bases in between. Germline CDR1 and CDR2: SGHAT and FQNNGV. The CDR3 region is CASSHFRETQYF. The CDR3 nucleotides read TGTGCCAGCAGCCATTTCCGGGAGACCCAGTACTTC.

This chain uses TRBV19 with TRBJ2-5; 8 nucleotides line up with TRBD2. The V gene end was trimmed by 3 bases and the J gene end by 5 bases; junction bases not matched to a gene: 5. This CDR3 spans 14 amino acids. From germline, CDR1 is LNHDA and CDR2 SQIVND (reference sequence). The CDR3 DNA is TGTGCCAGTAGTATGACGGGAGGGCCGGAGACCCAGTACTTC. Translation gives CASSMTGGPETQYF.

The gene calls are TRBV1 and TRBJ2-5; the table's D call TRBD2 went unverified against the DNA. TRBV1 is a recognized pseudogene. This CDR3 region has 11 residues. Here the CDR3 reads CTSSQSETQYF. CDR3 DNA sequence: TGCACCAGCAGCCAATCGGAGACCCAGTACTTC.

The chain is built from TRBV18 and TRBJ1-6; maybe TRBD1 (6 bases). V lost 4 bases, J lost 7 bases, and 8 bases lay in between. CDR3 length: 13 amino acids. Germline V gene data show CDR1 as KGHSH and CDR2 as LQKENI. The CDR3 nucleotides are TGTGCCAGCTCACGGACAGAAAATTCACCCCTCCACTTT. Translated: CASSRTENSPLHF.

The rearrangement links TRBV28 to TRBJ1-6; unclear D gene. Germline CDR1 is MDHEN and CDR2 is SYDVKM. The CDR3 has 17 residues. Deletions cut 5 bases from V and 2 bases from J, with 16 bases between. CDR3 nucleotides: TGTGCCAGCAGTCCAGGTCTGGGTACAACCTATAATTCACCCCTCCACTTT. Amino acids: CASSPGLGTTYNSPLHF.

The J gene is TRBJ1-5, the V gene TRBV28; a weak D match, TRBD1 (5 bases). V was shortened by 3 bases and J by 6 bases, with 15 bases between the two germline ends. The CDR3 covers 15 residues. The germline V gene has CDR1 MDHEN and CDR2 SYDVKM. The CDR3 spells CASSFEGGVGQPQHF. The DNA for the CDR3 is TGTGCCAGCAGTTTTGAGGGAGGGGTGGGTCAGCCCCAGCATTTT. Full variable domain (remainder filled in from reference TRBV28 and TRBJ1-5): DVKVTQSSRYLVKRTGEKVFLECVQDMDHENMFWYRQDPGLGLRLIYFSYDVKMKEKGDIPEGYSVSREKKERFSLILESASTNQTSMYLCASSFEGGVGQPQHFGDGTRLSIL.

The J gene is TRBJ2-3, the V gene TRBV12-3 or TRBV12-4; D gene ambiguous. The CDR3 sequence is 13 residues long. Trimming left V 6 bases short and J 6 bases short, with 13 bases between. The DNA of the CDR3 is TGTGCCAGCAGACCGAGTGGTTACGATACGCAGTATTTT. Amino acid sequence: CASRPSGYDTQYF.

The chain carries TRBV30 and TRBJ2-3, with TRBD2 matching 9 bases. J lost 6 bases, V lost 7 bases, and 14 bases had no gene match. Germline V gene lookup returns CDR1 GTSNPN and CDR2 SVGIG (reference sequence). The CDR3 covers 15 residues. In DNA form, the CDR3 reads TGTGCCTTGAACCCCGGGGCTAGCGGGGTGGATACGCAGTATTTT. Amino acids: CALNPGASGVDTQYF.

The rearrangement uses TRBV27 and TRBJ2-5; weak D call: TRBD2 (6 bases). The CDR3 covers 14 residues. Germline V gene lookup returns CDR1 MNHEY and CDR2 SMNVEV (reference sequence). The V end lost 7 bases, the J end lost 7 bases, and 19 bases lay between the germline ends. The DNA of the CDR3 is TGTGCCAGCACCGCTGGGGCGGGAACCCGGACCCAGTACTTC. Protein sequence: CASTAGAGTRTQYF.